Each of the 8 T cell receptor beta chains below was sequenced from the same sample in a study of T cell responses to AZD1222 COVID-19 vaccine. Only in-frame clones appear in the TCRdb table, and some are missing; sequencing was by immunoSEQ multiplex PCR. The repertoire holds 110,000 to 150,000 clones, with around nine tenths as singletons. The sample consisted of peripheral blood, taken on day 0 of AZD1222 vaccination. These receptors were taken from an adult in good health.

The chain couples TRBV7-8 to TRBJ1-1; D ambiguous. The V and J ends lost 5 bases and 3 bases respectively, with 4 bases between them. This CDR3 comprises 11 residues. Germline assignment: CDR1 SGHVS and CDR2 FQNEAQ. In DNA, the CDR3 is TGTGCCAGCAGCCCGTACACTGAAGCTTTCTTT. As protein: CASSPYTEAFF.

The V and J genes are TRBV2 and TRBJ2-7, with 13 bases lining up with TRBD2. Germline values: CDR1 SNHLY, CDR2 FYNNEI. The V and J ends lost 5 bases and 5 bases, in that order; junction bases with no gene match: 3. This CDR3 comprises 14 residues. The CDR3 reads CASSLGLAGDEQYF. CDR3 DNA sequence: TGTGCCAGCAGTTTAGGACTAGCGGGAGACGAGCAGTACTTC.

The rearrangement joins TRBV6-6 to TRBJ1-1, with D possibly matching TRBD1 (5 bases). Germline assignment: CDR1 MNHNY and CDR2 SVGAGI (reference sequence). V gave up 0 bases and J gave up 4 bases, with 9 bases separating them. This CDR3 contains 14 residues. In DNA, the CDR3 is TGTGCCAGCAGTTACTCGTGGGGGGGCACTGAAGCTTTCTTT. Its protein is CASSYSWGGTEAFF.

This rearrangement joins TRBV5-1 to TRBJ2-2, with a possible D match to TRBD1 (5 bases). This CDR3 comprises 14 residues. Germline CDR1 reads SGHRS; CDR2 reads YFSETQ. V lost 6 bases, J lost 6 bases, and 15 bases lay in between. CDR3 amino acids: CASIDRRVSGELFF. The CDR3 bases are TGCGCCAGCATTGACAGAAGGGTCTCCGGGGAGCTGTTTTTT.

The chain joins TRBV5-5 to TRBJ1-1, with a possible D match to TRBD1 (6 bases). The CDR3 is 17 amino acids. Per the germline V gene, CDR1 is SGHKS and CDR2 is YYEKEE (reference sequence). Trimming removed 1 base from V and 0 bases from J, with 16 bases in between. Here the CDR3 DNA reads TGTGCCAGCAGCTTGAGGGGGGGCGGTCGTATGAACACTGAAGCTTTCTTT. Amino acids: CASSLRGGGRMNTEAFF. Full variable domain (missing parts from reference TRBV5-5 and TRBJ1-1): DAGVTQSPTHLIKTRGQQVTLRCSPISGHKSVSWYQQVLGQGPQFIFQYYEKEERGRGNFPDRFSARQFPNYSSELNVNALLLGDSALYLCASSLRGGGRMNTEAFFGQGTRLTVV.

The chain is built from TRBV4-3 and TRBJ2-5, with D hard to call. The ends were cut back, 0 bases at V and 5 bases at J, with 10 bases in the middle. The CDR3 covers 14 residues. Germline V gives CDR1 LGHNA, CDR2 YSLEER. The DNA of the CDR3 is TGCGCCAGCAGCCAAGATTTGGGTCTGGAGACCCAGTACTTC. It encodes CASSQDLGLETQYF.

The J gene is TRBJ1-5, the V gene TRBV6-5; D remains unclear. Germline V lookup: CDR1 MNHEY, CDR2 SVGAGI. The V end lost 6 bases, the J end lost 0 bases, and 12 bases lay between the germline ends. The CDR3 has 15 amino acids. The CDR3 sequence: CASRKGTYSNQPQHF. The CDR3 DNA reads TGTGCCAGCAGAAAGGGAACCTATAGCAATCAGCCCCAGCATTTT.

This clone appeared a single time. The chain recombines TRBV9 with TRBJ1-3; no clear D gene. From germline, CDR1 is SGDLS and CDR2 YYNGEE. Trimming pared 4 bases from V and 4 bases from J, leaving 3 bases between. This CDR3 has 11 amino acids. As DNA, the CDR3 is TGTGCCAGCAGCACAGGAAACACCATATATTTT. This codes for CASSTGNTIYF.